This T cell receptor beta chain was captured in a study of blood T cell repertoires in COVID-19. About the study: Acute and convalescent COVID-19 samples came from the United States, Italy and Spain.

Each recovered donor of Cohort 3 presented with two negative PCRs, clearance, or symptom resolution. As handled by the study authors: By means of reference gene primer amplification, nucleated cell counts were estimated. TCRdb keeps only in-frame clones here, not all; method: immunoSEQ multiplex PCR. D and trimming were read from the DNA, whereas the V and J calls and clone size are those reported in that table. This sample has a few hundred thousand clones, with 80% to 90% found just once. The CDR3 covers 13 residues. Trimming shortened V by 4 bases and J by 5 bases, and 12 bases separated the two germline ends. The V gene's germline CDR1 is SGDLS and CDR2 YYNGEE.

V and J are TRBV9 and TRBJ2-5; TRBD2 is a possible D gene (5 bases). Source material: PBMCs or T cells enriched from blood (not recorded which). This TCR derives from a young man who had recovered from COVID-19. The CDR3 region has the DNA TGTGCCAGCAGCTCGGACCCGGGGGAGACCCAGTACTTC. It is translated as CASSSDPGETQYF.